The TCR beta chain under discussion was sequenced for a study of memory CD4+ T cells and cytomegalovirus serostatus. V lost 6 bases, J lost 0 bases, and 8 bases stayed unmatched. The CDR3 runs to 19 residues. CDR1 is SEHNR and CDR2 is FQNEAQ in the germline V gene (reference sequence). Per the authors' pipeline: After removing out-of-frame reads, under 2.5 million distinct TCRbeta sequences remained. The table came from immunoSEQ multiplex PCR; TCRdb's copy has only in-frame clones and leaves some out. V, J and clone size were drawn from that table, and D and trimming were deduced from the DNA. The sample consists of about 43,000 clones, roughly 80% of them appearing once. Single viable CD3+CD4+CD8-CD45RO+ cells were sorted as the memory CD4+ T cells. Broader study findings: Of 150 to 200 reported CMV TCRbeta sequences, around 62 were found in memory CD4+ repertoires.

This clone was seen a few times. Its specificity is unknown. V gene TRBV7-9 combines with J gene TRBJ2-2; the match to TRBD2 covers 15 bases. The specimen was memory CD4+ T cells from blood. This receptor was identified in an adult in good health and CMV-seronegative. In nucleotides, the CDR3 is TGTGCCAGCAGTGCCCCGGGACTAGCGGGGGGCCCGAACACCGGGGAGCTGTTTTTT. Protein product: CASSAPGLAGGPNTGELFF.